This TCR beta chain comes out of a study of T-cell reconstitution after alpha-beta-depleted transplantation in children. Library preparation (for TCRbeta) was performed with unique molecular identifiers. TCRdb re-analysed the PCR reads in MiXCR, keeping a single row per CDR3 protein. The data hold a few hundred thousand distinct CDR3 sequences, with about a tenth observed a single time. The CDR3 runs to 13 residues. The trim removed 1 base at V and 14 bases at J, leaving 9 bases unmatched. Germline-derived CDR1 and CDR2 are SGHTA and FQGNSA. The sample was PBMCs from the stem cell graft donor, taken from the stem cell graft. The TCR comes from a human donor who donated a stem cell graft to a child with acute lymphoblastic leukemia. The gene calls are TRBV7-2 and TRBJ2-5, with 8 bases fitting TRBD2. CDR3 nucleotides: TGTGCCAGCAGCTTAGAAGCGGGAGCTGCGATTTACTTC. Translated: CASSLEAGAAIYF.